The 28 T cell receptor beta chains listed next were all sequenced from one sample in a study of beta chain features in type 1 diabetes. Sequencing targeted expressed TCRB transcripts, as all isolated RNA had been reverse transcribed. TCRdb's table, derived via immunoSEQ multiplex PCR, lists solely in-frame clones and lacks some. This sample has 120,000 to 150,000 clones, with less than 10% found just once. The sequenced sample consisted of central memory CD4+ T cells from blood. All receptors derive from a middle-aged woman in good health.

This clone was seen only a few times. The CDR3 sequence: CASSRQGKDGYTF. CDR3 DNA: TGTGCCAGTAGCCGACAGGGCAAGGATGGCTACACCTTC. The rearrangement uses TRBV19 and TRBJ1-2; TRBD1 aligns across 7 bases. Trimming at V came to 6 bases and at J to 6 bases, leaving 7 bases not matched to a gene. Germline CDR1 is LNHDA and CDR2 is SQIVND (reference sequence). This CDR3 spans 13 amino acids. Together with reference TRBV19 and TRBJ1-2, the CDR3 gives the full variable domain: DGGITQSPKYLFRKEGQNVTLSCEQNLNHDAMYWYRQDPGQGLRLIYYSQIVNDFQKGDIAEGYSVSREKKESFPLTVTSAQKNPTAFYLCASSRQGKDGYTFGSGTRLTVV.

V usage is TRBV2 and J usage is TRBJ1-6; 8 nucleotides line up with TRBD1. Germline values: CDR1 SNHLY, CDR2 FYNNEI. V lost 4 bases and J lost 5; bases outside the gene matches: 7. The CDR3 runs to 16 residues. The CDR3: CASSVQGARNNSPLHF. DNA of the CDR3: TGTGCCAGCAGTGTCCAGGGGGCGCGGAATAATTCACCCCTCCACTTT.

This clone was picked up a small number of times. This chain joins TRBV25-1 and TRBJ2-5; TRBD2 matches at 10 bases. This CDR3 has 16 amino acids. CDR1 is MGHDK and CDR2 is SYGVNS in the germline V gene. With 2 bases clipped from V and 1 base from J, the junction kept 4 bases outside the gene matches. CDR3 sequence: CASSEALAGFQETQYF. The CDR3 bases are TGTGCCAGCAGTGAAGCACTAGCGGGGTTCCAAGAGACCCAGTACTTC.

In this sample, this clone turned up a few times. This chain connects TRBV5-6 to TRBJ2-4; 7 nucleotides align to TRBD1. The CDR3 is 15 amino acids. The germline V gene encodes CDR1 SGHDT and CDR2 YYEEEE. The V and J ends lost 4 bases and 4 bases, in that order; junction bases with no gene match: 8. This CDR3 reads CASSRDRVMKNIQYF. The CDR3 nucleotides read TGTGCCAGCAGCCGCGACAGGGTAATGAAAAACATTCAGTACTTC.

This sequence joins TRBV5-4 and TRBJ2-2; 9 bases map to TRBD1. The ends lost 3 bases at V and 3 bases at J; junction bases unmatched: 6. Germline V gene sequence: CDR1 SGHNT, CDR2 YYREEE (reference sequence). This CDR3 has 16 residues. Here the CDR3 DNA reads TGTGCCAGCAGCTCACCGGGACAGGGTGACACCGGGGAGCTGTTTTTT. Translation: CASSSPGQGDTGELFF.

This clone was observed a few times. CDR3 sequence (DNA): TGTGCCAGCAGCTCCCCCTTAGCGGGGGCCGATACAGATACGCAGTATTTT. Its protein product is CASSSPLAGADTDTQYF. The chain recombines TRBV7-2 with TRBJ2-3; TRBD2 aligns across 9 bases. The CDR3 spans 17 residues. The junction had 11 bases not matched to a gene; V was cut back by 4 bases and J by 3 bases. Germline V gene lookup returns CDR1 SGHTA and CDR2 FQGNSA.

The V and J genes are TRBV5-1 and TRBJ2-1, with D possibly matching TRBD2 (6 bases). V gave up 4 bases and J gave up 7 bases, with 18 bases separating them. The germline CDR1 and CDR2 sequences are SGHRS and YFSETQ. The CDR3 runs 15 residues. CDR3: CASSKGAGLGNEQFF. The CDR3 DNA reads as TGCGCCAGCAGCAAGGGCGCGGGATTGGGGAATGAGCAGTTCTTC.

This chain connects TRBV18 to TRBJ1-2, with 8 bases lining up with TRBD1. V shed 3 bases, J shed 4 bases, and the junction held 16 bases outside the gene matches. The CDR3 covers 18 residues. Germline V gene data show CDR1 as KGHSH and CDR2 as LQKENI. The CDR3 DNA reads TGTGCCAGCTCACCGCCGGGACAGGCGAGGGGTTCCGGCTATGGCTACACCTTC. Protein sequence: CASSPPGQARGSGYGYTF. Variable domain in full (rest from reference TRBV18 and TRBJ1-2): NAGVMQNPRHLVRRRGQEARLRCSPMKGHSHVYWYRQLPEEGLKFMVYLQKENIIDESGMPKERFSAEFPKEGPSILRIQQVVRGDSAAYFCASSPPGQARGSGYGYTFGSGTRLTVV.

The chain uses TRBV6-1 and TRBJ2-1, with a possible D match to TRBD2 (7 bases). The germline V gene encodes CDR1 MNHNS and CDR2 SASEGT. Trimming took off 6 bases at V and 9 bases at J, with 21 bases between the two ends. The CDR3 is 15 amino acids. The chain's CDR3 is CASSWGGEGWGEQFF. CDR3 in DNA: TGTGCCAGCAGCTGGGGGGGCGAAGGGTGGGGTGAGCAGTTCTTC.

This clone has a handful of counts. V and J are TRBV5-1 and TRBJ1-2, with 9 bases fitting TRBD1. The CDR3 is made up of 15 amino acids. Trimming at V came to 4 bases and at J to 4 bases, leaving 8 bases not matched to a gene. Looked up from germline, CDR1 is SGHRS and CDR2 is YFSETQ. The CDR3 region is CASSLGTGRPYGYTF. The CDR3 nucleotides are TGCGCCAGCAGCCTCGGGACAGGGAGACCCTATGGCTACACCTTC.

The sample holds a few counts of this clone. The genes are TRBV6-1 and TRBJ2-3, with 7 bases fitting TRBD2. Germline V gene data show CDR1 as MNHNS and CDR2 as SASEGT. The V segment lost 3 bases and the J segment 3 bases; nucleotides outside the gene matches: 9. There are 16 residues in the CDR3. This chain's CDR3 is CASSDEGGPTTDTQYF. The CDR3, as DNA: TGTGCCAGCAGTGATGAGGGAGGGCCGACTACAGATACGCAGTATTTT.

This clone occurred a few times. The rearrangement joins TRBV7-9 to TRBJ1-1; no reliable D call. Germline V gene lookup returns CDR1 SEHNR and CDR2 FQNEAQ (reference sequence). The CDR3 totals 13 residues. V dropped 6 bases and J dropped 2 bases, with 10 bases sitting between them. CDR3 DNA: TGTGCCAGCAGTGAAACACGAAACACTGAAGCTTTCTTT. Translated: CASSETRNTEAFF.

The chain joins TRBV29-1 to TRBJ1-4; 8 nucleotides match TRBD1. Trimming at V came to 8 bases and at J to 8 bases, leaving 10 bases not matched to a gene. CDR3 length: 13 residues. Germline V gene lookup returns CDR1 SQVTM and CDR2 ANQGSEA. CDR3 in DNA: TGCAGCACTGAGGACAGGGTAGGGGAAAAACTGTTTTTT. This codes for CSTEDRVGEKLFF.

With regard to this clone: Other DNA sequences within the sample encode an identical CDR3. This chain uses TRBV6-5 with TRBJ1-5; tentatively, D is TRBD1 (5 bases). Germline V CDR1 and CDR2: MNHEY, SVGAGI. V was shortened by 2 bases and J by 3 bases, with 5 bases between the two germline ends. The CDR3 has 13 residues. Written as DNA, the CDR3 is TGTGCCAGCAGTTACGGGGCCAATCAGCCCCAGCATTTT. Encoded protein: CASSYGANQPQHF.

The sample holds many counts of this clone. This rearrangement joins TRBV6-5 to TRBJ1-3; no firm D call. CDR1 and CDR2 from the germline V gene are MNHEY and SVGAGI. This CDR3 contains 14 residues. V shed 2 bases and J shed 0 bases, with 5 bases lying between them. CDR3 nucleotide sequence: TGTGCCAGCAGTTACAGCATCTCTGGAAACACCATATATTTT. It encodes CASSYSISGNTIYF.

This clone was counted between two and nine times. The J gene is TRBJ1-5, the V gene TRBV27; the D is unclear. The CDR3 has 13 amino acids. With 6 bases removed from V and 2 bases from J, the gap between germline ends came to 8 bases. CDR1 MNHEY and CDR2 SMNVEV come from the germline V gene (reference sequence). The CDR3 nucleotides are TGTGCCAGCAGCGACAACGGCAATCAGCCCCAGCATTTT. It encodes CASSDNGNQPQHF.

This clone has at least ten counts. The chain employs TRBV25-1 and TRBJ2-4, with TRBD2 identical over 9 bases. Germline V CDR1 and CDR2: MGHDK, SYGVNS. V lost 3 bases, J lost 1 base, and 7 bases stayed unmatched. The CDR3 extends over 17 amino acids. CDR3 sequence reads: CASSDLAGLAAKNIQYF. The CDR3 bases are TGTGCCAGCAGTGACCTAGCGGGGCTAGCGGCCAAAAACATTCAGTACTTC.

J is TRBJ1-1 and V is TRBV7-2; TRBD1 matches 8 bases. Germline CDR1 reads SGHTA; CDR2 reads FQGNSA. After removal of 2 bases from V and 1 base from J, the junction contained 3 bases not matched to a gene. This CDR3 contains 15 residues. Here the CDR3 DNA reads TGTGCCAGCAGCTTACAGGGGGCAGGGAACACTGAAGCTTTCTTT. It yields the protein CASSLQGAGNTEAFF.

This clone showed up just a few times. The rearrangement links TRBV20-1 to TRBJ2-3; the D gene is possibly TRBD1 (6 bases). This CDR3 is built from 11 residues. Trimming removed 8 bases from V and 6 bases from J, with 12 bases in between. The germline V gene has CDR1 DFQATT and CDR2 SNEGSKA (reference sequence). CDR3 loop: CSTWGPDTQYF. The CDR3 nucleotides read TGCAGTACATGGGGGCCTGATACGCAGTATTTT.

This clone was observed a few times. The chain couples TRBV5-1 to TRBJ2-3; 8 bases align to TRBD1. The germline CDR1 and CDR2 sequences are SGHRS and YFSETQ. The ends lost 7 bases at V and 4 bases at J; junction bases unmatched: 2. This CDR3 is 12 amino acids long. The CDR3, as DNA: TGCGCCAGCGGACAGGGACCAGATACGCAGTATTTT. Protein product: CASGQGPDTQYF.

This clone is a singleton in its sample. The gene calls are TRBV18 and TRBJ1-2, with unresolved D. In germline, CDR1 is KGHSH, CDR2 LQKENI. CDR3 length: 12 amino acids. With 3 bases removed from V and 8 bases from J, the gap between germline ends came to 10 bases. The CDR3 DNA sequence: TGTGCCAGCTCACCCATGAGGGTCGGCTACACCTTC. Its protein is CASSPMRVGYTF.

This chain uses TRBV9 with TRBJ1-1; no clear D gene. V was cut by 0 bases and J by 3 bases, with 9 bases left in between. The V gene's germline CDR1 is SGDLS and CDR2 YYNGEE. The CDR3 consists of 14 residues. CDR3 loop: CASSVGGFDTEAFF. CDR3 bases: TGTGCCAGCAGCGTAGGAGGGTTTGACACTGAAGCTTTCTTT.

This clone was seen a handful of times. The CDR3 sequence: CASSKGGSSYEQYF. The CDR3 DNA is TGTGCCAGCTCTAAAGGCGGGAGCTCCTACGAGCAGTACTTC. This chain connects TRBV6-5 to TRBJ2-7; 7 nucleotides match TRBD2. The CDR3 covers 14 residues. Germline V CDR1 and CDR2: MNHEY, SVGAGI. The trim removed 8 bases at V and 0 bases at J, leaving 7 bases unmatched.

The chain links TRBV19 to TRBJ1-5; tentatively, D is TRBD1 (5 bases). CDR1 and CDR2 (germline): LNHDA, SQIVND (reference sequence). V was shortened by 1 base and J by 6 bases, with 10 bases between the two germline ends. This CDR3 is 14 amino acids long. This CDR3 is CASSIARVRQPQHF. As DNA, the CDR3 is TGTGCCAGTAGTATAGCCAGGGTTCGTCAGCCCCAGCATTTT.

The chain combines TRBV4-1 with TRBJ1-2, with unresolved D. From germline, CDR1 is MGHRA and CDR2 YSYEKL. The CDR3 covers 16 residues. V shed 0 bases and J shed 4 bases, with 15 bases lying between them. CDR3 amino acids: CASSQERGGAGYGYTF. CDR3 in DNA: TGCGCCAGCAGCCAAGAGCGCGGAGGTGCCGGCTATGGCTACACCTTC.

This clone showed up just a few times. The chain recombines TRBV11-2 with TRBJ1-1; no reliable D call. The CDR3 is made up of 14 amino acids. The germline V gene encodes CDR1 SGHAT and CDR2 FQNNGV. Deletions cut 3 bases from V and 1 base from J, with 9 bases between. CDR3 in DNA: TGTGCCAGCAGCTTCTCGCAGGCGAACACTGAAGCTTTCTTT. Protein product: CASSFSQANTEAFF.

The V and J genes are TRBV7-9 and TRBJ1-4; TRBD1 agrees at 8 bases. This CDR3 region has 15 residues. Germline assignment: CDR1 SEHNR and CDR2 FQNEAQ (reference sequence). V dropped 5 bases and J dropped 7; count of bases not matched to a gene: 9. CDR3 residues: CASSPGQGLVEKLFF. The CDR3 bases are TGTGCCAGCAGCCCCGGACAGGGATTAGTTGAAAAACTGTTTTTT.

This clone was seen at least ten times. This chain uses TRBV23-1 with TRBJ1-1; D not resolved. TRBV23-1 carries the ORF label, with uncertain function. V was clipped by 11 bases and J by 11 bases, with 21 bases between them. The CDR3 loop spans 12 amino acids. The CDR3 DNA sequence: TGCGCCTCCTGCTACTTTGGTGAGGAGGCTTTCTTT. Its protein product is CASCYFGEEAFF.